The clone carrying this T cell receptor (beta chain) was picked up one time. Germline CDR1 SGHVS, CDR2 FNYEAQ. The CDR3 has 14 residues. Trimming cost V 8 bases and J 0 bases, with 11 bases left between them. The entry originates in a study of blood T cell repertoires in COVID-19. Across the whole study: Samples came from the United States, Italy and Spain, spanning acute and convalescent COVID-19. From T cells, B-cell-depleted T cells, or PBMCs came the material, which was cDNA or gDNA.

In the original workflow: Quantification of nucleated cells was approximated via reference gene primer amplification. The assay was immunoSEQ multiplex PCR, and TCRdb's table has in-frame clones only and misses some. V and J calls and clone size follow that table, whereas D and trimming were derived from the DNA. Among 55,000 to 60,000 clones listed, more than 70% were seen once. The chain carries TRBV7-6 and TRBJ1-3, with TRBD1 as a possible D gene (6 bases). This TCR derives from a man aged 40-50 years with active COVID-19. Sequenced: peripheral blood. The CDR3 loop is CASGEQGSGNTIYF. The CDR3 nucleotides read TGTGCCAGCGGGGAACAGGGCTCTGGAAACACCATATATTTT.